These 25 T cell receptor beta chains were all obtained from the same sample, sequenced in a study of blood T cell repertoires in COVID-19. Assay used: immunoSEQ multiplex PCR; TCRdb lists only in-frame clones, some missing. The sample carries fewer than 200,000 clones, 65% to 90% recorded once. Sample: peripheral blood. The receptors here all came from a middle-aged man with active or convalescent COVID-19.

The chain uses TRBV3-1 (or the pseudogene TRBV3-2) and TRBJ2-7, with unresolved D. From germline, CDR1 is LGHDT and CDR2 YNNKEL (reference sequence). The CDR3 consists of 15 residues. The V end was cut by 1 base, the J end by 3 bases, with 13 bases between. The CDR3 is CASSQGVNANYEQYF. Written as DNA, the CDR3 is TGTGCCAGCAGCCAAGGCGTGAATGCCAACTACGAGCAGTACTTC.

The V call is TRBV30, the J call TRBJ1-1; the match to TRBD1 covers 7 bases. Germline lookup yields CDR1 GTSNPN and CDR2 SVGIG (reference sequence). The length of the CDR3 is 14 residues. V was pared by 4 bases and J by 3 bases, with 8 bases of the junction left unmatched. CDR3 sequence reads: CAWTRQGPDTEAFF. The CDR3 DNA is TGTGCCTGGACTAGACAGGGACCGGACACTGAAGCTTTCTTT.

The CDR3: CASSLGQPRGDEQYF. The CDR3 DNA follows: TGTGCCAGCAGCTTGGGACAGCCCCGAGGCGACGAGCAGTACTTC. The chain carries TRBV5-5 and TRBJ2-7, with TRBD1 as a possible D gene (5 bases). The CDR3 extends over 15 amino acids. V was shortened by 0 bases and J by 5 bases, with 15 bases between the two germline ends. Germline CDR1 is SGHKS and CDR2 is YYEKEE (reference sequence). The full variable domain, with the rest looked up from reference TRBV5-5 and TRBJ2-7, is DAGVTQSPTHLIKTRGQQVTLRCSPISGHKSVSWYQQVLGQGPQFIFQYYEKEERGRGNFPDRFSARQFPNYSSELNVNALLLGDSALYLCASSLGQPRGDEQYFGPGTRLTVT.

In this sample, this clone turned up once. The V call is TRBV28, the J call TRBJ1-5; 12 bases match TRBD1. CDR3 length: 12 residues. The V gene's germline CDR1 is MDHEN and CDR2 SYDVKM. Losses at the gene ends were 8 bases for V and 15 bases for J; bases not matched to a gene: 8. The CDR3 DNA reads as TGTGCCAGCCGGGACAGGGGGCCCTCGGGGCATTTT. It yields the protein CASRDRGPSGHF.

The V gene is TRBV2, the J gene TRBJ1-2; 7 bases line up with TRBD1. This CDR3 has 15 residues. V lost 4 bases and J lost 8; bases outside the gene matches: 13. Germline CDR1 reads SNHLY; CDR2 reads FYNNEI. The CDR3 here is CASSASTGQTVGYTF. The CDR3 bases are TGTGCCAGCAGTGCGTCGACAGGGCAGACCGTCGGCTACACCTTC.

In this sample, this clone turned up a few times. The chain is built from TRBV30 and TRBJ1-1; the D is unclear. V was clipped by 3 bases and J by 3 bases, with 8 bases between them. CDR1 GTSNPN and CDR2 SVGIG come from the germline V gene (reference sequence). CDR3 length equals 12 residues. In DNA, the CDR3 is TGTGCCTGGAGGCAGGACTACACTGAAGCTTTCTTT. Residues: CAWRQDYTEAFF.

This clone came up once. The chain links TRBV9 to TRBJ2-7; 8 bases agree with TRBD2. Germline CDR1 SGDLS, CDR2 YYNGEE. V trimming: 0 bases; J trimming: 4 bases; junction bases outside the gene matches: 3. This CDR3 spans 14 amino acids. CDR3 in DNA: TGTGCCAGCAGCGTAGAGAGCGGGAGTTACGAGCAGTACTTC. It specifies CASSVESGSYEQYF.

The chain recombines TRBV10-2 with TRBJ1-2, with TRBD1 matching 10 bases. Germline values: CDR1 WSHSY, CDR2 SAAADI. With 2 bases clipped from V and 4 bases from J, the junction kept 1 base outside the gene matches. The CDR3 has 14 amino acids. The CDR3 nucleotides read TGCGCCAGCAGTGAGAGGGACAGGGGCTATGGCTACACCTTC. Protein sequence: CASSERDRGYGYTF.

This clone was observed many times. The rearrangement uses TRBV12-1 and TRBJ1-5; the table's D call, TRBD1, was not checked against the DNA. TRBV12-1 is a pseudogene locus. The CDR3 runs 14 residues. The CDR3 DNA reads TGTGCCAGCAGCCGCAGTTTCCCTGATCAGCCCCAGCATTTT. Its protein product is CASSRSFPDQPQHF.

The chain links TRBV9 to TRBJ2-5, with 13 positions matching TRBD2. J was trimmed by 5 bases and V by 3 bases; bases with no gene match: 4. In germline, CDR1 is SGDLS, CDR2 YYNGEE. This CDR3 is 15 amino acids long. CDR3 sequence: CASSETSGGPETQYF. The CDR3 coding sequence is TGTGCCAGCAGCGAGACTAGCGGGGGGCCTGAGACCCAGTACTTC. Filled out from reference TRBV9 and TRBJ2-5, the complete variable domain reads DSGVTQTPKHLITATGQRVTLRCSPRSGDLSVYWYQQSLDQGLQFLIQYYNGEERAKGNILERFSAQQFPDLHSELNLSSLELGDSALYFCASSETSGGPETQYFGPGTRLLVL.

The V gene is TRBV5-1, the J gene TRBJ2-5; D is perhaps TRBD1 (5 bases). CDR3 length equals 13 residues. V lost 1 base, J lost 2 bases, and 6 bases lay in between. From germline, CDR1 is SGHRS and CDR2 YFSETQ. CDR3 coding DNA: TGCGCCAGCAGCTTGAGACAGCAAGAGACCCAGTACTTC. Its translation is CASSLRQQETQYF.

The genes are TRBV27 and TRBJ2-3; 9 bases align to TRBD2. The CDR3 runs 16 residues. The germline V gene encodes CDR1 MNHEY and CDR2 SMNVEV (reference sequence). Unmatched junction bases numbered 5, after V lost 2 bases and J lost 2 bases. Written as DNA, the CDR3 is TGTGCCAGCAGTTTAGGTCTAGCGGGGCACACAGATACGCAGTATTTT. Its protein is CASSLGLAGHTDTQYF.

Details on this clone: Additional DNA sequences in this sample encode the identical CDR3. V and J are TRBV6-6 and TRBJ1-5; 8 nucleotides line up with TRBD1. Germline V gene sequence: CDR1 MNHNY, CDR2 SVGAGI (reference sequence). This CDR3 region has 14 residues. The junction had 2 bases not matched to a gene; V was cut back by 5 bases and J by 2 bases. CDR3: CASSGQGRNQPQHF. Here the CDR3 DNA reads TGTGCCAGCAGTGGACAGGGCCGCAATCAGCCCCAGCATTTT.

The rearrangement links TRBV7-2 to TRBJ1-2, with TRBD1 as a possible D gene (5 bases). The V gene lost 1 base and the J gene lost 2 bases, with 11 bases spanning the gap. The CDR3 runs 15 residues. Per the germline V gene, CDR1 is SGHTA and CDR2 is FQGNSA. CDR3: CASSLGGRANYGYTF. The CDR3 DNA sequence: TGTGCCAGCAGCTTAGGAGGCAGGGCCAACTATGGCTACACCTTC.

The rearrangement links TRBV30 to TRBJ1-6; D call uncertain. The CDR3 totals 12 residues. V was pared by 3 bases and J by 8 bases, with 8 bases between. The V gene's germline CDR1 is GTSNPN and CDR2 SVGIG (reference sequence). CDR3 loop: CAWRFPDSPLHF. In DNA form, the CDR3 reads TGTGCCTGGAGATTTCCGGATTCACCCCTCCACTTT.

This clone has only one observation. The rearrangement joins TRBV27 to TRBJ2-1, with 10 positions matching TRBD2. CDR1 MNHEY and CDR2 SMNVEV come from the germline V gene (reference sequence). This CDR3 contains 17 residues. The J segment lost 4 bases and the V segment lost 1 base, leaving 7 bases of the junction unmatched. CDR3 in amino acids: CASSLFSSGSRYNEQFF. The CDR3 region has the DNA TGTGCCAGCAGTTTATTCTCTAGCGGGAGCAGGTACAATGAGCAGTTCTTC.

The chain links TRBV6-5 to TRBJ2-1; 10 bases line up with TRBD1. The CDR3 loop spans 15 amino acids. Germline CDR1 is MNHEY and CDR2 is SVGAGI. Trimming at V came to 6 bases and at J to 4 bases, leaving 6 bases not matched to a gene. For the CDR3, the DNA is TGTGCCAGCAGGCCCGGGACAGGGGTATACAATGAGCAGTTCTTC. Its translation is CASRPGTGVYNEQFF.

The V and J genes are TRBV14 and TRBJ2-4, with 11 bases matching TRBD2. J lost 4 bases, V lost 4 bases, and 12 bases had no gene match. This CDR3 region has 18 residues. The germline gives CDR1 SGHDN, CDR2 FVKESK. The chain's CDR3 is CASSPSSLAGGPKNIQYF. The CDR3 DNA reads as TGTGCCAGCAGCCCTTCCTCCCTAGCGGGAGGCCCGAAAAACATTCAGTACTTC.

The chain uses TRBV18 and TRBJ2-2; D possibly corresponds to TRBD1 (5 bases). Trimming took 3 bases from V and 0 from J, leaving 8 bases between them. Germline CDR1 and CDR2: KGHSH and LQKENI. This CDR3 has 15 residues. The DNA for the CDR3 is TGTGCCAGCTCACCGAGGACACCGAACACCGGGGAGCTGTTTTTT. Amino acids: CASSPRTPNTGELFF.

The chain couples TRBV5-1 to TRBJ1-3; 10 bases match TRBD1. The CDR3 is 16 residues long. Per germline, CDR1 SGHRS and CDR2 YFSETQ. V trimming: 3 bases; J trimming: 1 base; junction bases outside the gene matches: 4. The chain's CDR3 is CASSSTGGLSGNTIYF. The CDR3 region has the DNA TGCGCCAGCAGCTCGACAGGGGGCCTTTCTGGAAACACCATATATTTT.

The chain employs TRBV11-3 and TRBJ2-1; D unresolved. Germline lookup yields CDR1 SGHNT and CDR2 YENEEA. Trimming stripped 1 base from V and 7 bases from J, with 8 bases between. This CDR3 spans 13 amino acids. For the CDR3, the DNA is TGTGCCAGCAGCTTAGTACGGAGTAATGAGCAGTTCTTC. Its translation: CASSLVRSNEQFF.

The chain employs TRBV6-5 and TRBJ1-5, with D maybe TRBD1 (6 bases). The CDR3 is 15 residues long. Trimming pared 0 bases from V and 3 bases from J, leaving 9 bases between. The germline CDR1 and CDR2 sequences are MNHEY and SVGAGI. The DNA of the CDR3 is TGTGCCAGCAGTTACTCGACAGGTAACAATCAGCCCCAGCATTTT. It codes for CASSYSTGNNQPQHF.

This chain links TRBV21-1 with TRBJ2-5; no DNA check was done on the table's D call, TRBD1. TRBV21-1 is described as a pseudogene. This CDR3 contains 15 residues. The CDR3 DNA reads TGTGCCAGCAGCGACAACAGGGGGCGAGGTGAGACCCAGTACTTC. It encodes CASSDNRGRGETQYF.

The rearrangement joins TRBV28 to TRBJ1-2; 7 bases are shared with TRBD1. The CDR3 runs to 13 residues. Germline CDR1 and CDR2: MDHEN and SYDVKM. The V and J ends lost 6 bases and 8 bases, in that order; junction bases with no gene match: 9. This CDR3 reads CASRTGTEEGYTF. In nucleotides, the CDR3 is TGTGCCAGCAGGACAGGGACAGAGGAAGGCTACACCTTC.

The gene calls are TRBV7-9 and TRBJ1-2; tentatively, D is TRBD1 (6 bases). Deletions cut 5 bases from V and 4 bases from J, with 14 bases between. The CDR3 runs to 14 residues. Germline CDR1 SEHNR, CDR2 FQNEAQ (reference sequence). The CDR3 protein is CASSLQGGGYGYTF. The CDR3, as DNA: TGTGCCAGCAGCCTACAGGGCGGGGGCTATGGCTACACCTTC.